This T cell receptor beta chain was sequenced during a study of T cell repertoires in cytomegalovirus infection. Study as a whole: From public TCR beta signatures came an indication of both CMV infection and matching HLA type.

Per germline, CDR1 MDHEN and CDR2 SYDVKM. Trimming took 4 bases from V and 6 from J, leaving 16 bases between them. The CDR3 length is 15 residues. As concerns this clonotype: The antigen is unknown.

General study results and limits: CMV carriers with the relevant HLA were identified by cumulative public TCR beta family frequency. HLA-C-restricted CMV clonotypes gave the most frequent clonotype in two of eight donors.

TCRdb independently ran MiXCR on the reads; one entry per CDR3 protein. The sample includes around 550,000 distinct CDR3 sequences, about a quarter of them seen just once. The chain employs TRBV28 and TRBJ1-5; no definite D call. The origin of this receptor is a human donor in good health (CMV status not recorded). Some clones in this sample may be carry-over from other donors' samples. Sequencing was carried out using PBMCs. The CDR3 is CASSSGGPNSQPQHF. CDR3 nucleotides: TGTGCCAGCAGTTCAGGAGGCCCAAATAGTCAGCCCCAGCATTTT.